These 21 T cell receptor beta chains originate from one sample sequenced in a study of cytomegalovirus exposure and HLA in healthy donors. The PCR had 60 Vbeta and 13 Jbeta primers. The method was immunoSEQ multiplex PCR; TCRdb's version includes in-frame clones alone and lacks a portion of them. The sample lists 150,000 to 200,000 clones, around 77% seen once, with about 2% in the top ten. The specimen was PBMCs. The receptors stem from a woman in her twenties or thirties in good health and CMV-seropositive.

The chain joins TRBV4-3 to TRBJ2-5; the match to TRBD2 covers 9 bases. CDR1 and CDR2 from the germline V gene are LGHNA and YSLEER. The J segment lost 2 bases and the V segment lost 0 bases, leaving 7 bases of the junction unmatched. This CDR3 has 17 amino acids. The CDR3 nucleotides read TGCGCCAGCAGCCAAGATTGGCGGGGGGGCCTTCAAGAGACCCAGTACTTC. Protein: CASSQDWRGGLQETQYF.

The genes are TRBV5-4 and TRBJ2-7; D might be TRBD1 (5 bases). The V gene's germline CDR1 is SGHNT and CDR2 YYREEE (reference sequence). The ends were cut back, 3 bases at V and 5 bases at J, with 9 bases in the middle. The CDR3 is made up of 12 amino acids. CDR3 DNA: TGTGCCAGCAGCTCTGGGGCCGACGAGCAGTACTTC. This codes for CASSSGADEQYF.

The J gene is TRBJ1-1, the V gene TRBV7-2, with 7 nucleotides matching TRBD1. J was trimmed by 5 bases and V by 10 bases; bases with no gene match: 13. Germline values: CDR1 SGHTA, CDR2 FQGNSA. This CDR3 has 14 residues. This chain's CDR3 is CATRPDRLGTEAFF. In nucleotides, the CDR3 is TGTGCCACCCGACCGGACAGGTTGGGAACTGAAGCTTTCTTT.

V usage is TRBV4-1 and J usage is TRBJ1-1; maybe TRBD1 (6 bases). CDR1 is MGHRA, CDR2 YSYEKL, per germline. V dropped 4 bases and J dropped 1 base, with 10 bases sitting between them. The CDR3 contains 14 residues. The CDR3 bases are TGCGCCAGCAGCCCTCCGACAGGGAACACTGAAGCTTTCTTT. Residues: CASSPPTGNTEAFF.

The chain couples TRBV9 to TRBJ2-3, with 9 bases that match TRBD2. The germline gives CDR1 SGDLS, CDR2 YYNGEE. The CDR3 extends over 15 amino acids. V trimming: 5 bases; J trimming: 6 bases; junction bases outside the gene matches: 10. CDR3 sequence: CASSYGGGGYDTQYF. For the CDR3, the DNA is TGTGCCAGCAGTTATGGCGGGGGGGGGTATGATACGCAGTATTTT.

The rearrangement uses TRBV25-1 and TRBJ1-1, with D unresolved. Trimming removed 0 bases from V and 0 bases from J, with 8 bases in between. In germline, CDR1 is MGHDK, CDR2 SYGVNS. The CDR3 runs to 15 residues. CDR3 amino acids: CASSEYGEVNTEAFF. CDR3 DNA sequence: TGTGCCAGCAGTGAATACGGGGAGGTGAACACTGAAGCTTTCTTT.

The rearrangement joins TRBV5-5 to TRBJ1-2, with TRBD1 as a possible D gene (6 bases). The V gene lost 4 bases and the J gene lost 8 bases, with 18 bases spanning the gap. The CDR3 extends over 14 amino acids. The germline gives CDR1 SGHKS, CDR2 YYEKEE (reference sequence). CDR3 sequence: CASSRLGGADGYTF. DNA of the CDR3: TGTGCCAGCAGCCGATTGGGGGGGGCGGACGGCTACACCTTC.

V is TRBV7-6 and J is TRBJ2-3; perhaps TRBD1 as D (6 bases). The CDR3 consists of 14 residues. Germline loops: CDR1 SGHVS, CDR2 FNYEAQ. Between the trimmed V and J ends, which lost 5 bases and 2 bases, there was a span of 11 bases. This CDR3 is CASSRGQLTDTQYF. The CDR3 nucleotides read TGTGCCAGCAGCCGTGGACAGCTCACAGATACGCAGTATTTT.

This chain joins TRBV4-3 and TRBJ2-3, with a tentative D call TRBD1 (6 bases). The CDR3 extends over 16 amino acids. The V end lost 0 bases, the J end lost 0 bases, and 10 bases lay between the germline ends. The germline V gene has CDR1 LGHNA and CDR2 YSLEER. This chain's CDR3 is CASSQETGLSTDTQYF. The CDR3 region has the DNA TGCGCCAGCAGCCAAGAGACAGGTCTTAGCACAGATACGCAGTATTTT.

The chain uses TRBV2 and TRBJ1-1; 9 bases map to TRBD1. Per germline, CDR1 SNHLY and CDR2 FYNNEI. V was clipped by 9 bases and J by 5 bases; unmatched bases: 7. This CDR3 has 13 amino acids. CDR3 nucleotide sequence: TGTGCCAGTCAAGGACAGGGGTTGACTGAAGCTTTCTTT. Translation gives CASQGQGLTEAFF.

The J gene is TRBJ1-5, the V gene TRBV15; TRBD1 might be the D (5 bases). In germline, CDR1 is LNHNV, CDR2 YYDKDF (reference sequence). The CDR3 sequence is 13 residues long. V lost 0 bases to trimming and J lost 6 bases, with 6 bases between them. The CDR3 DNA sequence: TGTGCCACCAGCAGAGACAGGGTTCAGCCCCAGCATTTT. The encoded protein is CATSRDRVQPQHF.

V usage is TRBV19 and J usage is TRBJ2-6; D gene ambiguous. V lost 5 bases to trimming and J lost 0 bases, with 8 bases between them. The germline V gene encodes CDR1 LNHDA and CDR2 SQIVND (reference sequence). The CDR3 covers 15 residues. As DNA, the CDR3 is TGTGCCAGTAGTGTCTCCCGCTCTGGGGCCAACGTCCTGACTTTC. The encoded protein is CASSVSRSGANVLTF.

The chain recombines TRBV5-1 with TRBJ2-2, with D possibly TRBD2 on 5 matching bases. The V gene's germline CDR1 is SGHRS and CDR2 YFSETQ. With 0 bases removed from V and 0 bases from J, the gap between germline ends came to 9 bases. The CDR3 runs to 16 residues. DNA for the CDR3: TGCGCCAGCAGCTTGGGTCCGGGGTCGAACACCGGGGAGCTGTTTTTT. Translation: CASSLGPGSNTGELFF. Looking up the rest from reference TRBV5-1 and TRBJ2-2 gives the full variable domain: KAGVTQTPRYLIKTRGQQVTLSCSPISGHRSVSWYQQTPGQGLQFLFEYFSETQRNKGNFPGRFSGRQFSNSRSEMNVSTLELGDSALYLCASSLGPGSNTGELFFGEGSRLTVL.

The CDR3 protein is CASSPDGSSGNTIYF. In DNA, the CDR3 is TGTGCCAGCAGCCCGGACGGGAGCTCTGGAAACACCATATATTTT. V and J are TRBV6-5 and TRBJ1-3; D uncertain. Between the trimmed V and J ends, which lost 6 bases and 0 bases, there was a span of 12 bases. Germline-derived CDR1 and CDR2 are MNHEY and SVGAGI. This CDR3 has 15 amino acids.

V gene TRBV29-1 combines with J gene TRBJ1-1; 7 bases agree with TRBD1. Germline V gene data show CDR1 as SQVTM and CDR2 as ANQGSEA. The CDR3 is 13 amino acids. V gave up 7 bases and J gave up 0 bases; unmatched junction bases: 5. In DNA, the CDR3 is TGCAGCGGTACCACAGGGGTGAACACTGAAGCTTTCTTT. Translation gives CSGTTGVNTEAFF.

This clone was counted between two and nine times. The V gene is TRBV6-5, the J gene TRBJ1-1; 8 bases are shared with TRBD1. There are 14 residues in the CDR3. The V gene end was trimmed by 7 bases and the J gene end by 2 bases; junction bases not matched to a gene: 6. Germline-derived CDR1 and CDR2 are MNHEY and SVGAGI. Here the CDR3 DNA reads TGTGCCAGCAACAAGGACAGGGTCAACACTGAAGCTTTCTTT. Protein sequence: CASNKDRVNTEAFF.

The chain's CDR3 is CASSQGGVGGPYEQYF. CDR3 bases: TGTGCCAGCAGCCAAGGGGGAGTCGGGGGGCCCTACGAGCAGTACTTC. This chain connects TRBV14 to TRBJ2-7; TRBD2 is a possible D gene (7 bases). Deletions cut 1 base from V and 2 bases from J, with 15 bases between. Germline CDR1 SGHDN, CDR2 FVKESK. The CDR3 has 16 residues.

There are a few counts of this clone. The CDR3 DNA sequence: TGTGCCAGCAGCTTTTCGAGGGAGCAGTACTTC. This gives the protein CASSFSREQYF. This chain joins TRBV7-9 and TRBJ2-7, with unresolved D. The CDR3 loop spans 11 amino acids. Trimming cost V 3 bases and J 7 bases, with 7 bases left between them. Germline V gene lookup returns CDR1 SEHNR and CDR2 FQNEAQ (reference sequence).

This rearrangement joins TRBV6-6 to TRBJ1-4; D ambiguous. Germline values: CDR1 MNHNY, CDR2 SVGAGI (reference sequence). CDR3 length: 14 amino acids. V dropped 2 bases and J dropped 4 bases, with 8 bases sitting between them. The CDR3 DNA follows: TGTGCCAGCAGTTACGGGCAGCTTAATGAAAAACTGTTTTTT. It encodes CASSYGQLNEKLFF.

V usage is TRBV5-4 and J usage is TRBJ2-1; 15 bases fit TRBD2. The CDR3 has 17 amino acids. In germline, CDR1 is SGHNT, CDR2 YYREEE (reference sequence). The junction had 5 bases not matched to a gene; V was cut back by 4 bases and J by 3 bases. This CDR3 is CASSRGTSGGFYNEQFF. CDR3 nucleotides: TGTGCCAGCAGCCGCGGGACTAGCGGGGGGTTCTACAATGAGCAGTTCTTC. The variable domain in full, with the rest retrieved from reference TRBV5-4 and TRBJ2-1, is ETGVTQSPTHLIKTRGQQVTLRCSSQSGHNTVSWYQQALGQGPQFIFQYYREEENGRGNFPPRFSGLQFPNYSSELNVNALELDDSALYLCASSRGTSGGFYNEQFFGPGTRLTVL.

The chain joins TRBV7-2 to TRBJ1-5; D gene ambiguous. The germline CDR1 and CDR2 sequences are SGHTA and FQGNSA. The V end was cut by 5 bases, the J end by 6 bases, with 8 bases between. The CDR3 contains 12 residues. The CDR3 nucleotides are TGTGCCAGCAGCGCCGTTAGTCAGCCCCAGCATTTT. It translates to CASSAVSQPQHF.